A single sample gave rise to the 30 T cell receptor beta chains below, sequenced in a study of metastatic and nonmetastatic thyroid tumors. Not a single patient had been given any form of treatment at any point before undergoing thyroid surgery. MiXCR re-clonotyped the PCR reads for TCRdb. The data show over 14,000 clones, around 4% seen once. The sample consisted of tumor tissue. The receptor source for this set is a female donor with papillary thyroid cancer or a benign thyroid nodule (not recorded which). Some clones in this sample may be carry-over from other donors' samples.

This CDR3 reads CASSPLGQFNYGYTF. In DNA, the CDR3 is TGTGCCAGCAGTCCTCTGGGACAGTTCAACTATGGCTACACCTTC. V usage is TRBV6-1 and J usage is TRBJ1-2; 7 nucleotides match TRBD1. The V gene's germline CDR1 is MNHNS and CDR2 SASEGT. This CDR3 spans 15 amino acids. The J segment lost 2 bases and the V segment lost 5 bases, leaving 8 bases of the junction unmatched.

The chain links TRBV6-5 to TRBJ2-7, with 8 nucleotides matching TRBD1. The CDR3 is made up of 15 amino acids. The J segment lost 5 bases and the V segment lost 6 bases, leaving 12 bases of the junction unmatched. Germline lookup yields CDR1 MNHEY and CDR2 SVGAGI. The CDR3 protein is CASSLETGGLDEQYF. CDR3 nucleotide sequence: TGTGCCAGCAGCTTAGAAACAGGGGGGCTTGACGAGCAGTACTTC.

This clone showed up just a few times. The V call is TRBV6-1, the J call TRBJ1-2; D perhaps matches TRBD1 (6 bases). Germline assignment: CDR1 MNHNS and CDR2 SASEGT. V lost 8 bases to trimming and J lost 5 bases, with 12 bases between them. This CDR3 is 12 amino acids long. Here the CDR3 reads CASRGGGYGYTF. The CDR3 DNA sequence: TGTGCCAGCCGTGGGGGCGGGTATGGCTACACCTTC.

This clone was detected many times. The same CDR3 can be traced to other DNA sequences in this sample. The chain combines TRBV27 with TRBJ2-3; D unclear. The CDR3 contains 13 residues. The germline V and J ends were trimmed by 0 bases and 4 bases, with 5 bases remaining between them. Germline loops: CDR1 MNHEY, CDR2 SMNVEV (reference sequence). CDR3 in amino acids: CASSLSRPDTQYF. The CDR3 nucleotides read TGTGCCAGCAGTTTATCGAGGCCAGATACGCAGTATTTT.

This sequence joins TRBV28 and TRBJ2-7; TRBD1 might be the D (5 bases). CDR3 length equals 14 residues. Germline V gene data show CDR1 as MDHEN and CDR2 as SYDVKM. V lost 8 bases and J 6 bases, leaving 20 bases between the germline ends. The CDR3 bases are TGTGCCAGCGGCCCTCGGGCAGGGTGGGTCGAGCAGTACTTC. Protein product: CASGPRAGWVEQYF.

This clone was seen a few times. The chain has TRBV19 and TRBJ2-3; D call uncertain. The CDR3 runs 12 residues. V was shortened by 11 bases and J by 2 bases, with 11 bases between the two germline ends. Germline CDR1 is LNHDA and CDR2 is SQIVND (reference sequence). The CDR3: CAARGVTDTQYF. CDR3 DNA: TGTGCCGCCCGTGGGGTCACAGATACGCAGTATTTT.

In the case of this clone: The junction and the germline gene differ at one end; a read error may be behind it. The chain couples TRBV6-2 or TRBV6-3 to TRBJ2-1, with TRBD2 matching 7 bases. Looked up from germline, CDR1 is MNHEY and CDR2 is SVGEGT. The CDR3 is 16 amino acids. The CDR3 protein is CASSDSSGGDYNEQFF. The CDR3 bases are TGTGCCAGCAGTGACTCGAGTGGGGGGGACTACAATGAGCAGTTCTTC.

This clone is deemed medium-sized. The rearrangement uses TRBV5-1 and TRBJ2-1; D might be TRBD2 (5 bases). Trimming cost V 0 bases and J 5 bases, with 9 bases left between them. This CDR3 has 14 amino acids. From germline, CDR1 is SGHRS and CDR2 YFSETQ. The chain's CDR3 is CASSLGGANNEQFF. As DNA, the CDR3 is TGCGCCAGCAGCTTGGGGGGAGCGAACAATGAGCAGTTCTTC.

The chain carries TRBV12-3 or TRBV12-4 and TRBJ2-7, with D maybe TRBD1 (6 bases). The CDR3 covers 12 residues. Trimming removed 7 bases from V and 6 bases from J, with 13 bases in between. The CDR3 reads CASIPIRGEQYF. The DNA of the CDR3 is TGTGCCAGCATCCCGATCAGGGGCGAGCAGTACTTC.

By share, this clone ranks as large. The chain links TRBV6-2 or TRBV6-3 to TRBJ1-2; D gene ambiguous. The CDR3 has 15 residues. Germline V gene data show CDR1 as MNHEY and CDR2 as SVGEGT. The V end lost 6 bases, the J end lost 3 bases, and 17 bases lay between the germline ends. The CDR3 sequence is CASSSLSDSDYGYTF. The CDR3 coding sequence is TGTGCCAGCAGCAGTCTCTCCGACTCGGACTATGGCTACACCTTC.

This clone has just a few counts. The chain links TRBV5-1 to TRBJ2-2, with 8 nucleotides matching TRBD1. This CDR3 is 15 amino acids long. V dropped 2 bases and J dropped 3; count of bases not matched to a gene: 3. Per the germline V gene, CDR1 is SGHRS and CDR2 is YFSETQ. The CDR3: CASSLARGHTGELFF. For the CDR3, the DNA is TGCGCCAGCAGCTTAGCCAGGGGGCACACCGGGGAGCTGTTTTTT.

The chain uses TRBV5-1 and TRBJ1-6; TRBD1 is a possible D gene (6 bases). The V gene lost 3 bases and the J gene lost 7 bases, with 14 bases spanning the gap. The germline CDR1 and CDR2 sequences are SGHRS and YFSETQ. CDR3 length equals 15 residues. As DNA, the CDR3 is TGCGCCAGCAGCTCCGATAACAGGGAAAATTCACCCCTCCACTTT. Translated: CASSSDNRENSPLHF. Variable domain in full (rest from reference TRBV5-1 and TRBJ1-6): KAGVTQTPRYLIKTRGQQVTLSCSPISGHRSVSWYQQTPGQGLQFLFEYFSETQRNKGNFPGRFSGRQFSNSRSEMNVSTLELGDSALYLCASSSDNRENSPLHFGNGTRLTVT.

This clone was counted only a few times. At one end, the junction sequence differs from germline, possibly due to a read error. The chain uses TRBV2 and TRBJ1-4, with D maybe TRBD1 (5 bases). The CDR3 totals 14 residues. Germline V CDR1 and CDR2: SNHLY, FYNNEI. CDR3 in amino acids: CASIQVSTNERLFF. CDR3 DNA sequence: TGTGCCAGCATACAGGTTTCAACTAATGAAAGACTGTTTTTT.

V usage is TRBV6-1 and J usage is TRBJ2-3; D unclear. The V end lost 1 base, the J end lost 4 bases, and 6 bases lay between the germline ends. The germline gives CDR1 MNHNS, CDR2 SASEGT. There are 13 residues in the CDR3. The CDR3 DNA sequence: TGTGCCAGCAGTGAAGGGGTTCCAGATACGCAGTATTTT. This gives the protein CASSEGVPDTQYF.

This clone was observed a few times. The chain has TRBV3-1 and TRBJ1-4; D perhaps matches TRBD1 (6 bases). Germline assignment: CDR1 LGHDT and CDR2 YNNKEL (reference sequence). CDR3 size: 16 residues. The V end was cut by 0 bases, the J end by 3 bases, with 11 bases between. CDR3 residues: CASSQDTGAANEKLFF. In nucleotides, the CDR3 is TGTGCCAGCAGCCAAGATACGGGGGCTGCTAATGAAAAACTGTTTTTT.

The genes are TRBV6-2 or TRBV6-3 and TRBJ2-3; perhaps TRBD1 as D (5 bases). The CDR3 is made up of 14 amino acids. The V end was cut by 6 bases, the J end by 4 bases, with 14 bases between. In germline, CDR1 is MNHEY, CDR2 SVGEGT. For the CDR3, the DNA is TGTGCCAGCAGATCAGGGCAACGGGCAGATACGCAGTATTTT. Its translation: CASRSGQRADTQYF.

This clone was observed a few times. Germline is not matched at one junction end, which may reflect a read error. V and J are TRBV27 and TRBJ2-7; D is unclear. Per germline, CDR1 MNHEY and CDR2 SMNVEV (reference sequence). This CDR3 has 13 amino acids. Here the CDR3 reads CASSFRNSYDQYF. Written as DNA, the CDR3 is TGTGCCAGCAGTTTCCGGAACTCCTACGATCAGTACTTC.

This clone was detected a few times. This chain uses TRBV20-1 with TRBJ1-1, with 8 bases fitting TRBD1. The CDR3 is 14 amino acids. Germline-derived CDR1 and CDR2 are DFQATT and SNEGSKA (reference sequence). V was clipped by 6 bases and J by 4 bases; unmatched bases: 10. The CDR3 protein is CSASELDRVTEAFF. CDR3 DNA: TGCAGTGCCTCGGAATTGGACAGGGTCACTGAAGCTTTCTTT.

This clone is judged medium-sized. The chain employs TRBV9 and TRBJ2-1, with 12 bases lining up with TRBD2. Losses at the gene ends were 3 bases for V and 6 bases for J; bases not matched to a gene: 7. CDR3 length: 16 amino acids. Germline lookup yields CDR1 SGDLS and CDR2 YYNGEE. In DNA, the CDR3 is TGTGCCAGCAGCGATCGGACTAGCGGGACGGGCAATGAGCAGTTCTTC. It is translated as CASSDRTSGTGNEQFF. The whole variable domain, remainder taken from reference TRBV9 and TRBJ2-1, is DSGVTQTPKHLITATGQRVTLRCSPRSGDLSVYWYQQSLDQGLQFLIQYYNGEERAKGNILERFSAQQFPDLHSELNLSSLELGDSALYFCASSDRTSGTGNEQFFGPGTRLTVL.

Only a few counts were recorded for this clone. CDR3 sequence: CASSLRRPQETQYF. CDR3 sequence (DNA): TGTGCCAGCAGCCTCCGACGGCCTCAAGAGACCCAGTACTTC. The genes are TRBV5-6 and TRBJ2-5; D is unclear. The ends were cut back, 4 bases at V and 2 bases at J, with 12 bases in the middle. This CDR3 spans 14 amino acids. From germline, CDR1 is SGHDT and CDR2 YYEEEE.

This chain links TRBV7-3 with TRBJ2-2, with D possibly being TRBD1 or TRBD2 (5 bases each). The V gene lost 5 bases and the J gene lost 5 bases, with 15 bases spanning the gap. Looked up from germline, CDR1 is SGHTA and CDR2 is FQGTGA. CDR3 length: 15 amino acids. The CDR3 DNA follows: TGTGCCAGCAGCCCGTCACGGGGCGGGACCGGGGAGCTGTTTTTT. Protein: CASSPSRGGTGELFF. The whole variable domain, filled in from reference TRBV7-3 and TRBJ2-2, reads GAGVSQTPSNKVTEKGKYVELRCDPISGHTALYWYRQSLGQGPEFLIYFQGTGAADDSGLPNDRFFAVRPEGSVSTLKIQRTERGDSAVYLCASSPSRGGTGELFFGEGSRLTVL.

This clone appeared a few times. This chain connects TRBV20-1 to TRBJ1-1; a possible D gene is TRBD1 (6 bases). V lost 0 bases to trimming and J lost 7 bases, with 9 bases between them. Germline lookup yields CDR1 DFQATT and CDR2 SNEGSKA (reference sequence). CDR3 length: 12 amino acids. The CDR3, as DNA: TGCAGTGCTAGAGATAGGACAGATGAAGCTTTCTTT. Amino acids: CSARDRTDEAFF.

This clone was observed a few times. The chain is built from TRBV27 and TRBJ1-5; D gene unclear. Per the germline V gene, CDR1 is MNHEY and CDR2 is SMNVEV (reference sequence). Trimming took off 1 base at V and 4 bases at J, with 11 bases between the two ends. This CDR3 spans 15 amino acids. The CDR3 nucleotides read TGTGCCAGCAGTTTATTCGGAAATTCGAATCAGCCCCAGCATTTT. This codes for CASSLFGNSNQPQHF.

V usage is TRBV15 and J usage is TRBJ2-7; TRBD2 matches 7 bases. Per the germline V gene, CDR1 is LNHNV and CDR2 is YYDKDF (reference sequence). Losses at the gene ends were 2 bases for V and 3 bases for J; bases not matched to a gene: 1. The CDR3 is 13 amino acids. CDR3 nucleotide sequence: TGTGCCACCAGCAGACGGGGGGACTACGAGCAGTACGTC. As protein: CATSRRGDYEQYV.

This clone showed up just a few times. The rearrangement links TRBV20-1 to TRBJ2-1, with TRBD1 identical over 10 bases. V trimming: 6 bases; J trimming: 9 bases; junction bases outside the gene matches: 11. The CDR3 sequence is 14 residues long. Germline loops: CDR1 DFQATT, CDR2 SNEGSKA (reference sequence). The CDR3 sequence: CSAPRQGARGEQFF. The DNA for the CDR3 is TGCAGTGCCCCTCGACAGGGGGCGCGGGGTGAGCAGTTCTTC.

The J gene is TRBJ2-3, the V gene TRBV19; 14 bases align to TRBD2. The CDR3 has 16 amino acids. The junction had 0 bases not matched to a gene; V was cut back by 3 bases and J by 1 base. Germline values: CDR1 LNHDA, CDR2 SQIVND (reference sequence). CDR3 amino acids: CASSMGLAGGTDTQYF. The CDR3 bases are TGTGCCAGTAGTATGGGACTAGCGGGAGGCACAGATACGCAGTATTTT.

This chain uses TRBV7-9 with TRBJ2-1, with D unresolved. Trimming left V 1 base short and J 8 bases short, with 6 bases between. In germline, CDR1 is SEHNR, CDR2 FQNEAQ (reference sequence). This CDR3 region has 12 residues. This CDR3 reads CASSLDWHEQFF. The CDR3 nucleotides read TGTGCCAGCAGCTTAGATTGGCATGAGCAGTTCTTC.

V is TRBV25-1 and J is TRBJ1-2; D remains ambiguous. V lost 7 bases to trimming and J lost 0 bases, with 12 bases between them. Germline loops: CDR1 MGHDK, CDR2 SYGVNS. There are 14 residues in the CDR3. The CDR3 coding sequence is TGTGCCAGCACCGCGTCTTATACTAACTATGGCTACACCTTC. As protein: CASTASYTNYGYTF.

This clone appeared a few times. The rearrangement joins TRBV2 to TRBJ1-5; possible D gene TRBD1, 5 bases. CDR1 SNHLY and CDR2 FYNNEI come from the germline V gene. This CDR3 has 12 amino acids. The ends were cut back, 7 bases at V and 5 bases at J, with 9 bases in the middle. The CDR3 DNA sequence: TGTGCCAGCACTCAAGGGGATCAGCCCCAGCATTTT. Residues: CASTQGDQPQHF.

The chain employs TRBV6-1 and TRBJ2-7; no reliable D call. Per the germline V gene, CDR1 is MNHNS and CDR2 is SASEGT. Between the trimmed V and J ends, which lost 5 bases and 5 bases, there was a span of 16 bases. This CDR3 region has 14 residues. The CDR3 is CASSLAGVINEQYF. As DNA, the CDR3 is TGTGCCAGCAGTCTCGCAGGAGTCATCAACGAGCAGTACTTC.